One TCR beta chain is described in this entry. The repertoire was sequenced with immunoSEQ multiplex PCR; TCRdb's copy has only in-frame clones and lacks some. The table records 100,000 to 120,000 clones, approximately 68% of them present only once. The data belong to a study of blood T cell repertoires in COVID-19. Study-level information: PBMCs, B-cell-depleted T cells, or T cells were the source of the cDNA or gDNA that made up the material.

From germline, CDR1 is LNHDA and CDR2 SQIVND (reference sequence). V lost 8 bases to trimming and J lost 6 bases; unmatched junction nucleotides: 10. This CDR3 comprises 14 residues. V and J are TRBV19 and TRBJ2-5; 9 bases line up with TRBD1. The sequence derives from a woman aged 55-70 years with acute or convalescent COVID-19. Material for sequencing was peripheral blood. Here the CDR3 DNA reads TGTGCCAGTTCCCAACAGGGGGCCGCGAAGACCCAGTACTTC. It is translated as CASSQQGAAKTQYF.